This T cell receptor (beta chain) derives from a study of T cell repertoires in cytomegalovirus infection (dated by TCRdb to 2018 to 2020). About the full investigation: Alongside well-studied HLA-B-restricted epitopes, the peptide stimulations were aimed at recently identified HLA-C-restricted CMV epitopes, whose presentation resists viral immunomodulation. The HLA type of each donor mattered for the analysis, because public TCR beta signatures pointed to carriage of CMV infection along with the matching HLA type.

Sequencing used an Illumina HiSeq 1500. Using fastp trimming at Q25 and MiXCR clonotype assembly, TCRdb reanalyzed the public sequencing data and kept in-frame beta chains. Entries that share a CDR3 protein sequence are merged under the most common genes and DNA. The sample table records a few hundred thousand distinct CDR3 sequences; less than 25% of these occur just once. Jointly, the top ten make up about 20% of the sample. Results the study describes overall, beyond this receptor: The ex vivo response was dominated by HLA-C-restricted CMV-specific TCR beta clonotypes, which also provided the single most frequent clonotype in two of eight donors. Carriers of CMV infection plus the relevant HLA type were discriminated by the cumulative frequency of public TCR beta family members in the study cohort and in an independent roughly 400-donor cohort.

Remarks on this clonotype: There is no known antigen for this receptor. No much larger clonotype is one base removed from it; base qualities were not supplied.

Read against the paper, the sample's treatment or condition label means: in vitro stimulation with specific CMV peptide epitopes to enrich CMV-specific T cells. The germline V gene sets CDR1 to SGHTA and CDR2 to FQGNSA. The CDR3 covers 15 residues, taking in both the cysteine and the phenylalanine. Kept here is only the CDR3 DNA, which spans 45 bases and is read in frame from base 1. V is cut back by 3 bases and J by 4 bases, with 7 bases in the junction unmatched. The receptor chain draws on TRBV7-2 and TRBJ2-3, and 7 bases in between align with TRBD1. The source of this sequence is a human donor in good health (CMV status not recorded). Some clones in this sample may be carry-over from other donors' samples. Sequencing used cultured PBMCs, obtained from culture after CMV antigen stimulation. At the DNA level, the sequence is TGTGCCAGCAGCTTGACAGGGATACGCTCAGATACGCAGTATTTT. The encoded protein is CASSLTGIRSDTQYF. Beyond the CDR3, the reference TRBV7-2 and TRBJ2-3 genes provide the residues; the full variable domain reads: GAGVSQSPSNKVTEKGKDVELRCDPISGHTALYWYRQSLGQGLEFLIYFQGNSAPDKSGLPSDRFSAERTGGSVSTLTIQRTQQEDSAVYLCASSLTGIRSDTQYFGPGTRLTVL.